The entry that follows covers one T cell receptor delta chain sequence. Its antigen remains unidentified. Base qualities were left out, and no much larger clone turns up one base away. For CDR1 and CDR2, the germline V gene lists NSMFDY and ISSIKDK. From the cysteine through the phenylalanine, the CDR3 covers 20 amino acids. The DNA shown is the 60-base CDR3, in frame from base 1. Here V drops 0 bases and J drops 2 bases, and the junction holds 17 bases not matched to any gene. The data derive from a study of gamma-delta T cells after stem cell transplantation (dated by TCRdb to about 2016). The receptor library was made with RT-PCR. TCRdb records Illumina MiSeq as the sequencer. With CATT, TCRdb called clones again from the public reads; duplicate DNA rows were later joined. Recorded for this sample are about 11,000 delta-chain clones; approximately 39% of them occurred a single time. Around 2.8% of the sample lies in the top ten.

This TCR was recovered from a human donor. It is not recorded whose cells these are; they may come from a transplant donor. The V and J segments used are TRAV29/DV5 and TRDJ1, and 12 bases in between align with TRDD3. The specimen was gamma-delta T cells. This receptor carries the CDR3 CAASGLQIETGGYPTDKLIF. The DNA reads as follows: TGTGCAGCAAGCGGACTTCAAATCGAAACTGGGGGATACCCTACCGATAAACTCATCTTT.